This T cell receptor beta chain was identified in a study of cytomegalovirus exposure and HLA in healthy donors. Overall study findings and caveats: Rare sequences made up most TCRs, while some public TCRs were found in many donors.

With 60 Vbeta and 13 Jbeta primers, the PCR was carried out. This table comes from immunoSEQ multiplex PCR, and its TCRdb copy is limited to in-frame clones, with some not included. The sample lists some 190,000 clones, around 79% occurring once. To note about this clone: Its target is unknown.

The donors (healthy individuals) were bone marrow donors. The ends were cut back, 0 bases at V and 5 bases at J, with 10 bases in the middle. Germline CDR1 is WNHNN and CDR2 is SYGVQD (reference sequence). This CDR3 has 14 amino acids. The TCR sequence derives from a woman between 18 and 29 years old in good health and CMV-seronegative. This chain joins TRBV10-1 and TRBJ1-1; no firm D call. The sample taken for sequencing was PBMCs. CDR3 residues: CASSESTGGTEAFF. The CDR3 nucleotides are TGCGCCAGCAGTGAGTCGACCGGAGGGACTGAAGCTTTCTTT.